This T cell receptor beta chain is from a study of blood T cell repertoires in COVID-19 (dated by TCRdb to about 2020). Concerning the study at large: The collaborator samples originated in the United States, Italy and Spain and spanned the acute and convalescent phases of COVID-19. Where available, HLA class I and class II types were taken from metadata supplied by the sample provider and were not determined by assay-based typing. The prospective study material was composed of cDNA or gDNA derived from T cells, B-cell-depleted T cells, or PBMCs. Samples were obtained from the ongoing ImmuneRACE study (first 160 participants) and from approximately 1,200 subjects provided by 6 global collaborators. Deeply sampled blood TCRbeta repertoires from subjects exposed to, actively infected with, or recovered from COVID-19 were included in the dataset. The repertoires were released in a freely available public database intended as a resource for research on the immune response to SARS-CoV-2. Sample metadata almost always included a de-identified subject ID, COVID-19 status, age in years and sex.

This clone was recorded a few times. The antigen it recognizes is unknown. Base-call qualities are not available, and no considerably larger clone is one nucleotide away. Study-level results and caveats: The quantity of clinical and demographic metadata differed by source and by participant and was supplied without curation.

Each collaborating institution followed its own protocols to collect whole blood in K2EDTA tubes. Collaborator samples were shipped for TCRbeta analysis as frozen whole blood, isolated PBMCs, or DNA extracted from either sample type. TCRbeta CDR3 regions were amplified from genomic DNA by means of the immunoSEQ Assay, a bias-controlled multiplex PCR. The published analysis was carried out like this. Within the assay, amplification of reference gene primers was used to estimate how many nucleated cells each sample contained. To quantify the absolute abundance of each unique TCRbeta CDR3 rearrangement, sequence reads were collapsed and filtered. For each sample, productive Simpson clonality was calculated by taking the square root of Simpson's diversity index across productive rearrangements. As stored in TCRdb, this immuneACCESS dataset retains in-frame rearrangements with V and J assigned. A fraction of the clones does not appear; measured against another copy, unresolved V genes explain less than half of the discrepancy, and the remainder lacks a known reason. That table gives V, J and clone size, and the DNA gave D and trimming. For this sample the table gives tens of thousands of clones, of which around 80% were detected only once. Jointly, the top ten make up around 21% of the sample.

V was cut back by 5 bases and J by 2 bases, leaving a gap of 4 bases between them. The germline V gene provides CDR1 MRHNA and CDR2 SNTAGT. From the cysteine through the phenylalanine, the CDR3 covers 11 amino acids. The CDR3 DNA has 33 bases and is translated from base 1. The sequencing input was peripheral blood. Recombination connected TRBV6-4 to TRBJ2-7; no confident D gene assignment can be made. This TCR came from a woman aged 55-70 years with acute or convalescent COVID-19. The encoded CDR3 is CASSPTYEQYF. The DNA reads TGTGCCAGCAGTCCCACCTACGAGCAGTACTTC.